These T cell receptor beta chains were read from a single sample in a study of T cells in Graves' hyperthyroidism and ophthalmopathy. TCRdb re-called the multiplex PCR reads with MiXCR, one entry per CDR3 protein. The sample contains a few hundred thousand distinct CDR3 sequences, about a sixth of which appear only once. Source material: blood. Every receptor here comes from a woman in her 30s with Graves' hyperthyroidism. The CDR3 runs from the conserved cysteine through the conserved F or W. A D gene is named only where the DNA matches it firmly. Not all rows give a size; the values are once, few, many and, for expanded clones, a class.

clone_size j_call d_call v_call cdr3_nt cdr3_aa
many TRBJ1-1 - TRBV3-1 TGTGCCAGCAGCAAAGACGTCGGTTTTGGCAGGGTGAACACTGAAGCTTTCTTT CASSKDVGFGRVNTEAFF
many TRBJ1-1 - TRBV25-1 TGTGCCAGCAGTGTCCTGCCAGGGGCGTGGGGGGCTAACACTGAAGCTTTCTTT CASSVLPGAWGANTEAFF
many TRBJ1-1 - TRBV29-1 TGCAGCGTTGAAGCACGGCAGGACACTGAAGCTTTCTTT CSVEARQDTEAFF
many TRBJ1-1 - TRBV10-3 TGTGCCATCAGAGAACAGGGTAGAACTGAAGCTTTCTTT CAIREQGRTEAFF
many TRBJ2-7 - TRBV2 TGCGCCAGCAGGGCGGCCAGCTCCTACGAGCAGTACTTC CASRAASSYEQYF
many TRBJ2-2 - TRBV29-1 TGCAGCGTTGCGTCAACAGGGAACACCGGGGAGCTGTTTTTT CSVASTGNTGELFF
many TRBJ1-2 TRBD1 TRBV20-1 TGCAGTGCTGTCGCGAGGGGACAGTGGGGCTACACCTTC CSAVARGQWGYTF
many TRBJ2-3 TRBD2 TRBV30 TGTGCCTGGAGGATGGGACTAGCGGGGGACACAGATACGCAGTATTTT CAWRMGLAGDTDTQYF
few TRBJ2-1 TRBD2 TRBV9 TGTGCCAGCAGCTCCCGGGGAGGGAGACAGCTACACAATGAGCAGTTCTTC CASSSRGGRQLHNEQFF
- TRBJ2-4 - TRBV18 TGTGCCAGCTCACCACCGGTCGAGTTGGGGGTAGAAAACATTCAGTACTTC CASSPPVELGVENIQYF
many TRBJ2-5 - TRBV3-1 TGTGCCAGCAGCTTCCGACAGACGCAAGAGACCCAGTACTTC CASSFRQTQETQYF
- TRBJ2-7 - TRBV7-9 TGTGCCAGCAGCGTTACACACGACGAGCAGTACTTC CASSVTHDEQYF
many TRBJ2-7 - TRBV5-1 TGCGCCAGCGCGGAGGAGGGGCAGCAGTACTTC CASAEEGQQYF
many TRBJ1-1 - TRBV20-1 TGCAGTGCGGACCCGACGGGGAGGACTGAAGCTTTCTTT CSADPTGRTEAFF
few TRBJ2-3 - TRBV12-3/TRBV12-4 TGTGCCAGCAGGCAGACCACTGATACGCAGTATTTT CASRQTTDTQYF
many TRBJ1-1 - TRBV30 TGTGCCTGGAACCTAGATAACACTGAAGCTTTCTTT CAWNLDNTEAFF
few TRBJ2-1 - TRBV24-1 TGTGCCACCAGTGATTCGGGGGTTCCCTACAATGAGCAGTTCTTC CATSDSGVPYNEQFF
many TRBJ2-7 TRBD1 TRBV18 TGTGCCAGCTCAACGGACAGGGTTTCGCAGTACTTC CASSTDRVSQYF
- TRBJ2-2 - TRBV9 TGTGCCAGCAGCGTAGCCTCGGGAGCGGGCGGGGAGCTGTTTTTT CASSVASGAGGELFF
many TRBJ2-1 TRBD2 TRBV7-3 TGTGCCAGCAGCTTAAAACTAGCGGGAGGGCCAGGGGGCAATGAGCAGTTCTTC CASSLKLAGGPGGNEQFF
- TRBJ2-1 TRBD2 TRBV14 TGTGCCAGCAGCCAAGTGGCGGGAGGGAACAATGAGCAGTTCTTC CASSQVAGGNNEQFF
many TRBJ2-2 - TRBV12-3/TRBV12-4 TGTGCCAGCAGTCGAGTGAACACCGGGGAGCTGTTTTTT CASSRVNTGELFF
many TRBJ2-3 TRBD2 TRBV2 TGTGCCAGCAGTGTAGCGGGACGCACAGATACGCAGTATTTT CASSVAGRTDTQYF
few TRBJ1-6 TRBD1 TRBV5-6 TGTGCCAGCAGCTTGGCCGGGACAGGGGACAATTCACCCCTCCACTTT CASSLAGTGDNSPLHF
few TRBJ1-2 - TRBV28 TGTGCCAGCAGTCCAACTAGGGGGTCCGGTGGCTACACCTTC CASSPTRGSGGYTF
few TRBJ1-5 TRBD1 TRBV4-3 TGCGCCAGCAGCCAAGATCTTCCAGGGGGAGGACAGCCCCAGCATTTT CASSQDLPGGGQPQHF
many TRBJ2-1 - TRBV18 TGTGCCAGCTCACCAGTCGGAGGTGAGCAGTTCTTC CASSPVGGEQFF
many TRBJ2-3 - TRBV12-3/TRBV12-4 TGTGCCAGCAGTAAAGTAGCGGCTTCGGATACGCAGTATTTT CASSKVAASDTQYF
many TRBJ1-5 - TRBV19 TGTGCCAGTAAGAGGCAGCTTGATTATAGCAATCAGCCCCAGCATTTT CASKRQLDYSNQPQHF
few TRBJ2-2 - TRBV20-1 TGCAGTGCCGGAAGGCCCGGGGAGCTGTTTTTT CSAGRPGELFF
few TRBJ2-2 TRBD2 TRBV20-1 TGCAGTGCCCTAAGTGGACTAGATACCGGGGAGCTGTTTTTT CSALSGLDTGELFF
many TRBJ1-1 - TRBV29-1 TGCAGCGTTCTAAGGAGGGATTGGATCACTGAAGCTTTCTTT CSVLRRDWITEAFF
- TRBJ2-1 TRBD2 TRBV11-1 TGTGCCAGCAGCTCGAGAGCGGGAGTACCCTACAATGAGCAGTTCTTC CASSSRAGVPYNEQFF